This T cell receptor (beta chain) comes out of a study of blood T cell repertoires in COVID-19. Study as a whole: Samples came from the United States, Italy and Spain, spanning acute and convalescent COVID-19. From T cells, B-cell-depleted T cells, or PBMCs came the material, which was cDNA or gDNA.

Original methodology: Amplifying reference gene primers gave estimates of nucleated cell counts. TCRdb keeps only in-frame clones here, not all; method: immunoSEQ multiplex PCR. That table furnishes V, J and clone size, whereas the DNA furnished D and trimming. The repertoire consists of fewer than 85,000 clones, with approximately 89% occurring once and the leading ten covering 7% to 9.5%. V was pared by 2 bases and J by 6 bases, with 10 bases between. This CDR3 is 13 amino acids long. From germline, CDR1 is MNHEY and CDR2 SVGAGI. Source material: peripheral blood. The sequence was collected from a human donor in a cohort sampled during active COVID-19. The chain has TRBV6-5 and TRBJ1-2; D is possibly TRBD1 (5 bases). Here the CDR3 reads CASSYVAGNGYTF. The CDR3 coding sequence is TGTGCCAGCAGTTACGTCGCAGGGAATGGCTACACCTTC.